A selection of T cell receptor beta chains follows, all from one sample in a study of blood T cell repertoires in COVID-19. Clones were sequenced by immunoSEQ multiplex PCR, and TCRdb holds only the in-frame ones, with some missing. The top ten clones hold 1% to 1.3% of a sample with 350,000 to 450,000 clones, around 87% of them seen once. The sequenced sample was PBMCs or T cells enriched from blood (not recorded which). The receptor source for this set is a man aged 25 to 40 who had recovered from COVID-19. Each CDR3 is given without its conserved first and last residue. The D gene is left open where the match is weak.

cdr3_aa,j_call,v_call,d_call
ASSAGYPTDTQY,TRBJ2-3,TRBV9,-
ASSLSGGTGELF,TRBJ2-2,TRBV11-2,-
ASSPGLAGGELRGTDTQY,TRBJ2-3,TRBV18,TRBD2
ASSGQLQETQY,TRBJ2-5,TRBV10-2,-
ASSQDTSRANTIY,TRBJ1-3,TRBV3-1/TRBV3-2,-
ASSTGDTGTDTQY,TRBJ2-3,TRBV19,-
ASRLAGSYEQY,TRBJ2-7,TRBV19,TRBD2
ASSPDREKQF,TRBJ2-1,TRBV4-1,TRBD1
ASSLRGNSETQY,TRBJ2-5,TRBV10-2,-
ASSLGGGQGIYEQY,TRBJ2-7,TRBV5-1,TRBD1
ASSLVAGGPSSGANVLT,TRBJ2-6,TRBV7-8,TRBD2
ASSFGLADYNEQF,TRBJ2-1,TRBV7-9,TRBD2
ASSFGASGSETQY,TRBJ2-5,TRBV27,TRBD2
ASSTSRQGSDEQY,TRBJ2-7,TRBV19,TRBD1
ASRTPGQLYSNQPQH,TRBJ1-5,TRBV28,TRBD1
ATRSGSIPGANVLT,TRBJ2-6,TRBV10-3,TRBD2
ASSLVEGFGYT,TRBJ1-2,TRBV5-4,-
ASSSSTSGGHEQY,TRBJ2-7,TRBV27,TRBD2
ASSYSRLAGNEQY,TRBJ2-7,TRBV6-5,TRBD2
ASSYSAGAPDTQY,TRBJ2-3,TRBV6-2/TRBV6-3,-
ASTLTGTHYGYT,TRBJ1-2,TRBV6-5,TRBD1
ASRYTGFGEKLF,TRBJ1-4,TRBV28,-
ASSQEGVAGYGYT,TRBJ1-2,TRBV3-1/TRBV3-2,-
ASSLLGQGNTGELF,TRBJ2-2,TRBV5-1,TRBD1